This T cell receptor beta chain was sequenced during a study of blood T cell repertoires in COVID-19. The wider study: The samples span acute and convalescent COVID-19 from the United States, Italy and Spain. The analysed material was cDNA or gDNA that came from T cells, B-cell-depleted T cells, or PBMCs.

The authors' processing: Nucleated cell number was recorded as an estimate derived from reference gene primer amplification. Data came from immunoSEQ multiplex PCR; TCRdb stores just in-frame clones and leaves some out. That table is the source of V, J and clone size, and D and trimming were worked out from the DNA. In the table there are roughly 70,000 clones, 91% of which are singletons. Germline lookup yields CDR1 MNHNS and CDR2 SASEGT. CDR3 length equals 15 residues. V gave up 6 bases and J gave up 1 base; unmatched junction bases: 9. The sequenced material came from peripheral blood. This receptor was identified in a human donor with active COVID-19. The donor label of this sample is uncertain. The chain has TRBV6-1 and TRBJ2-7; 7 bases map to TRBD1. The DNA of the CDR3 is TGTGCCAGCAGGATAACCATGGACAGGTCCTACGAGCAGTACTTC. Protein product: CASRITMDRSYEQYF.